The clone carrying this TCR beta chain was counted many times. As yet, its antigen is unknown. V was clipped by 7 bases and J by 7 bases, with 13 bases between them. The CDR3 is 12 residues long. Template switching created a universal primer site, and the cDNA included unique molecular identifiers. A single record per CDR3 protein comes from TCRdb applying MiXCR to the 5' RACE reads. The sample records about 690,000 distinct CDR3 sequences, over 20% being singletons. The data were taken from a study of identical twins. Study results and limitations: Within beta out-of-frame sequences, the excess sharing observed between twins was weaker. There is a chance that invariant MAIT and iNKT cells partially muddied zero-insertion analyses.

The same data also went into a second study, on T cells expressing NK-cell markers.

Sequencing was done on a sample of PBMCs. The chain joins TRBV12-3 or TRBV12-4 to TRBJ1-1; D is uncertain. The TCR originated in a woman between 18 and 30 years old in good health. The CDR3 is CASTPRGIEAFF. The CDR3 bases are TGTGCCAGCACCCCCCGGGGAATTGAAGCTTTCTTT.